This T cell receptor beta chain is drawn from a study of shared clonotypes between healthy human individuals. Study-wide points: Naive subsets tended to show greater estimated richness than memory subsets.

It was CD45RO-negative cells, positively selected for CCR7, that made up naive CD8 cells, with terminally differentiated effector memory CD45RA+ cells excluded. Healthy adults negative for HIV, lacking recent acute infections or vaccinations, served as donors. The CDR3 consists of 15 residues. Germline V CDR1 and CDR2: LGHNA, YNFKEQ. J lost 4 bases, V lost 2 bases, and 7 bases had no gene match. On this clone itself: What it binds is unknown.

The test was conducted at deep level. In the authors' workflow: Filtering differed, since immunoSEQ gave only junction sequences and no quality scores. Produced via immunoSEQ multiplex PCR; TCRdb's table is partial and in-frame only. Clone size and V and J calls were adopted from that table, with D and trimming inferred from the DNA. The sample shows around 1.9 million clones, about 93% of them seen only once. The sequence derives from a man aged 18 to 30 in good health. Some clones in this sample may be carry-over from other donors' samples. The V gene is TRBV4-2, the J gene TRBJ2-7; TRBD2 matches at 8 bases. Sequencing input: naive CD8+ T cells from PBMCs. The CDR3 region is CASSQIAGSAYEQYF. The CDR3 DNA sequence: TGTGCCAGCAGCCAAATAGCGGGATCGGCTTACGAGCAGTACTTC.